Below, 27 T cell receptor beta chains from the same sample are listed, as sequenced in a study of identical twins. TCRdb reprocessed the 5' RACE reads via MiXCR and lists one record per CDR3 protein. The data hold 470,000 or so distinct CDR3 sequences, with approximately 24% observed a single time. The sample was also linked to a second study, of T cells expressing NK-cell markers.

The sequenced material came from CD4+ T cells sorted from blood. The receptors were gathered from a woman between 18 and 29 years old in good health.

This clonotype was seen only a few times. The chain carries TRBV6-5 and TRBJ1-1; TRBD1 matches 8 bases. The ends lost 2 bases at V and 8 bases at J; junction bases unmatched: 7. The CDR3 covers 14 residues. CDR1 is MNHEY and CDR2 is SVGAGI in the germline V gene. Here the CDR3 DNA reads TGTGCCAGCAGTTACACGGACAGGGACGCCGAAGCTTTCTTT. This gives the protein CASSYTDRDAEAFF.

The V and J genes are TRBV3-1 and TRBJ2-1; 10 bases line up with TRBD2. The V and J ends lost 4 bases and 2 bases, in that order; junction bases with no gene match: 5. CDR1 and CDR2 from the germline V gene are LGHDT and YNNKEL (reference sequence). This CDR3 has 16 residues. The CDR3 region has the DNA TGTGCCAGCAGCCCAAGCGGGAGGGTGCCCTACAATGAGCAGTTCTTC. Protein: CASSPSGRVPYNEQFF.

This clonotype was observed a handful of times. The chain combines TRBV5-6 with TRBJ2-2; D is possibly TRBD2 (5 bases). From germline, CDR1 is SGHDT and CDR2 YYEEEE. The CDR3 spans 15 residues. V lost 4 bases and J 5 bases, leaving 15 bases between the germline ends. CDR3 amino acids: CASSGDYPRTGELFF. DNA for the CDR3: TGTGCCAGCAGCGGCGACTATCCTCGAACCGGGGAGCTGTTTTTT.

In this sample, this clonotype turned up a few times. The genes are TRBV5-1 and TRBJ2-1; TRBD2 aligns across 10 bases. The CDR3 contains 18 residues. Trimming removed 3 bases from V and 7 bases from J; junction bases left unmatched: 16. CDR1 SGHRS and CDR2 YFSETQ come from the germline V gene. In DNA form, the CDR3 reads TGCGCCAGCAGCTACGACGGGCTAGCGGGAGACCAGCTTAATGAGCAGTTCTTC. Protein product: CASSYDGLAGDQLNEQFF. The whole variable domain, remainder taken from reference TRBV5-1 and TRBJ2-1, is KAGVTQTPRYLIKTRGQQVTLSCSPISGHRSVSWYQQTPGQGLQFLFEYFSETQRNKGNFPGRFSGRQFSNSRSEMNVSTLELGDSALYLCASSYDGLAGDQLNEQFFGPGTRLTVL.

J is TRBJ1-5 and V is TRBV20-1; 8 bases are a match to TRBD1. The CDR3 spans 15 residues. Germline V gene sequence: CDR1 DFQATT, CDR2 SNEGSKA (reference sequence). With V trimmed by 4 bases and J by 0 bases, 5 bases remained unmatched. The CDR3 nucleotides read TGCAGTGCTACCAACAGGGGGAATAGCAATCAGCCCCAGCATTTT. Translated, it gives CSATNRGNSNQPQHF.

The CDR3: CSAREWTVQETQYF. The CDR3 nucleotides read TGCAGTGCTAGAGAATGGACAGTTCAAGAGACCCAGTACTTC. The V and J genes are TRBV20-1 and TRBJ2-5, with a possible D match to TRBD1 (6 bases). Per germline, CDR1 DFQATT and CDR2 SNEGSKA (reference sequence). The CDR3 is 14 residues long. V dropped 0 bases and J dropped 2 bases, with 10 bases sitting between them.

This chain links TRBV12-3 or TRBV12-4 with TRBJ2-5, with D unclear. Trimming took off 5 bases at V and 0 bases at J, with 10 bases between the two ends. The CDR3 is 14 residues long. Here the CDR3 reads CASSLQFYQETQYF. DNA of the CDR3: TGTGCCAGCAGTCTTCAGTTCTACCAAGAGACCCAGTACTTC.

This clonotype was recorded a few times. The chain joins TRBV6-5 to TRBJ1-1; D perhaps matches TRBD1 (5 bases). Trimming stripped 0 bases from V and 4 bases from J, with 9 bases between. This CDR3 has 14 residues. Germline CDR1 MNHEY, CDR2 SVGAGI. CDR3 loop: CASSYSGQTTEAFF. In DNA form, the CDR3 reads TGTGCCAGCAGTTACTCGGGGCAGACCACTGAAGCTTTCTTT.

This rearrangement joins TRBV7-2 to TRBJ1-3; D might be TRBD1 (5 bases). The CDR3 extends over 16 amino acids. The germline V and J ends were trimmed by 1 base and 0 bases, with 10 bases remaining between them. CDR1 SGHTA and CDR2 FQGNSA come from the germline V gene. The CDR3 reads CASSLVGGNSGNTIYF. CDR3 bases: TGTGCCAGCAGCTTAGTTGGGGGGAACTCTGGAAACACCATATATTTT.

This chain connects TRBV5-1 to TRBJ1-4, with unresolved D. The CDR3 runs 14 residues. Germline V gene lookup returns CDR1 SGHRS and CDR2 YFSETQ. V dropped 1 base and J dropped 0 bases, with 4 bases sitting between them. The chain's CDR3 is CASSLSATNEKLFF. Written as DNA, the CDR3 is TGCGCCAGCAGCTTGAGTGCAACTAATGAAAAACTGTTTTTT.

Of note for this clonotype: Sequence at one end of the junction differs from germline and may be a read error. The chain recombines TRBV7-3 with TRBJ1-2; the D is unclear. The length of the CDR3 is 14 residues. Germline loops: CDR1 SGHTA, CDR2 FQGTGA. The CDR3 DNA follows: TGTGCCAGCAGCCTAACCCCGGACAACTATGGCTACACCTTC. As protein: CASSLTPDNYGYTF.

This clonotype was found many times. The chain employs TRBV5-8 and TRBJ1-1; no clear D gene. Germline CDR1 is SGHTS and CDR2 is YDEGEE. The CDR3 runs 12 residues. V was cut by 2 bases and J by 3 bases, with 5 bases left in between. This chain's CDR3 is CASSFRYTEAFF. The CDR3 nucleotides read TGTGCCAGCAGCTTCAGGTACACTGAAGCTTTCTTT.

This clonotype was seen only a few times. The genes are TRBV6-2 or TRBV6-3 and TRBJ2-1, with 10 bases aligning to TRBD1. This CDR3 is built from 13 residues. In germline, CDR1 is MNHEY, CDR2 SVGEGT. The junction had 3 bases not matched to a gene; V was cut back by 5 bases and J by 8 bases. CDR3 protein: CASSQTGGDEQFF. In DNA, the CDR3 is TGTGCCAGCAGTCAGACAGGGGGCGATGAGCAGTTCTTC.

This chain joins TRBV6-5 and TRBJ2-4; D is tentatively TRBD1 or TRBD2 (6 bases each). CDR3 length: 14 amino acids. V dropped 7 bases and J dropped 6 bases, with 16 bases sitting between them. CDR1 is MNHEY, CDR2 SVGAGI, per germline. The CDR3 loop reads CASINLGGANIQYF. CDR3 nucleotide sequence: TGTGCCAGCATTAACCTCGGGGGCGCAAACATTCAGTACTTC.

This clonotype was counted only a few times. The chain is built from TRBV5-1 and TRBJ1-6; no firm D call. Germline CDR1 reads SGHRS; CDR2 reads YFSETQ. V lost 2 bases to trimming and J lost 7 bases, with 13 bases between them. The CDR3 is made up of 15 amino acids. As DNA, the CDR3 is TGCGCCAGCAGCTTTCTCCACGGCCTAAATTCACCCCTCCACTTT. Translating it yields CASSFLHGLNSPLHF.

The sample holds a few counts of this clonotype. V is TRBV27 and J is TRBJ2-7, with D unclear. Germline V gives CDR1 MNHEY, CDR2 SMNVEV (reference sequence). The V gene lost 7 bases and the J gene lost 6 bases, with 19 bases spanning the gap. The CDR3 is 14 residues long. CDR3 protein: CASKNGAFLGEQYF. In DNA form, the CDR3 reads TGTGCCAGCAAGAATGGAGCGTTTTTGGGCGAGCAGTACTTC.

This clonotype came up a few times. The gene calls are TRBV11-2 and TRBJ2-1, with 8 bases matching TRBD2. There are 17 residues in the CDR3. The ends lost 8 bases at V and 4 bases at J; junction bases unmatched: 16. Germline CDR1 is SGHAT and CDR2 is FQNNGV. CDR3 loop: CASVQRPSGGGYNEQFF. The CDR3 nucleotides read TGTGCCAGCGTACAACGTCCGTCGGGGGGGGGTTACAATGAGCAGTTCTTC.

This clonotype was counted many times. This sequence joins TRBV10-1 and TRBJ2-7; no reliable D call. Trimming stripped 0 bases from V and 2 bases from J, with 8 bases between. There are 14 residues in the CDR3. CDR1 WNHNN and CDR2 SYGVQD come from the germline V gene (reference sequence). CDR3 bases: TGCGCCAGCAGTGAGTCGATCGGCGCCTACGAGCAGTACTTC. Its protein is CASSESIGAYEQYF.

V usage is TRBV7-2 and J usage is TRBJ2-6, with TRBD1 as a possible D gene (6 bases). The CDR3 runs 14 residues. Trimming removed 6 bases from V and 4 bases from J, with 10 bases in between. The germline CDR1 and CDR2 sequences are SGHTA and FQGNSA. This CDR3 reads CASRPGAGANVLTF. In DNA, the CDR3 is TGTGCCAGCAGGCCAGGGGCCGGGGCCAACGTCCTGACTTTC.

This chain links TRBV7-9 with TRBJ1-6, with D unresolved. Deletions cut 1 base from V and 5 bases from J, with 15 bases between. CDR3 length: 17 residues. Germline lookup yields CDR1 SEHNR and CDR2 FQNEAQ (reference sequence). The CDR3 sequence is CASSLVGAGTNNSPLHF. The CDR3 region has the DNA TGTGCCAGCAGCTTAGTGGGCGCTGGTACCAATAATTCACCCCTCCACTTT.

The table lists this clonotype with many counts. V is TRBV2 and J is TRBJ2-7, with a possible D match to TRBD1 (5 bases). CDR1 and CDR2 from the germline V gene are SNHLY and FYNNEI. Trimming pared 8 bases from V and 3 bases from J, leaving 11 bases between. The CDR3 spans 12 residues. CDR3: CASGSDIYEQYF. Here the CDR3 DNA reads TGTGCCAGCGGCTCGGACATCTACGAGCAGTACTTC.

The rearrangement links TRBV27 to TRBJ2-7; possibly TRBD1 or TRBD2 for D (5 bases each). The germline gives CDR1 MNHEY, CDR2 SMNVEV (reference sequence). V dropped 1 base and J dropped 2 bases, with 21 bases sitting between them. This CDR3 contains 18 residues. The CDR3 is CASSLYPISGSRPYEQYF. For the CDR3, the DNA is TGTGCCAGCAGTTTATACCCCATATCAGGGAGCCGACCCTACGAGCAGTACTTC.

This rearrangement joins TRBV27 to TRBJ2-7; 7 bases align to TRBD2. Per the germline V gene, CDR1 is MNHEY and CDR2 is SMNVEV (reference sequence). J gave up 7 bases and V 8 bases, and 8 bases lay outside the gene matches. The CDR3 is 12 amino acids. CDR3 DNA sequence: TGTGCCAGCGGATACACCGGGGGGGAGCAGTACTTC. Its translation: CASGYTGGEQYF.

This clonotype was counted between two and nine times. V is TRBV11-2 and J is TRBJ2-1; the D gene could be TRBD1 or TRBD2 (5 bases each). V was trimmed by 5 bases and J by 3 bases, leaving 23 bases between them. Germline lookup yields CDR1 SGHAT and CDR2 FQNNGV. CDR3 size: 18 residues. CDR3 bases: TGTGCCAGCAGCCGGGGCCCGGGCAGACCCCTCGACTACAATGAGCAGTTCTTC. Translating it yields CASSRGPGRPLDYNEQFF.

This clonotype was seen ten or more times. The CDR3 DNA sequence: TGTGCCAGCAGCTTAGTATTGACTAGCTCCTACGAGCAGTACTTC. Translating gives CASSLVLTSSYEQYF. The J gene is TRBJ2-7, the V gene TRBV7-2; D perhaps matches TRBD2 (6 bases). CDR3 length: 15 amino acids. The germline CDR1 and CDR2 sequences are SGHTA and FQGNSA. The V and J ends lost 1 base and 0 bases respectively, with 10 bases between them.

This clonotype was seen a handful of times. The rearrangement uses TRBV18 and TRBJ2-1, with a possible D match to TRBD1 (6 bases). The V and J ends lost 5 bases and 0 bases respectively, with 8 bases between them. Germline CDR1 KGHSH, CDR2 LQKENI. This CDR3 has 14 residues. CDR3 nucleotide sequence: TGTGCCAGCTCATCGGACAGCTCCTACAATGAGCAGTTCTTC. It codes for CASSSDSSYNEQFF.

The rearrangement links TRBV6-2 or TRBV6-3 to TRBJ2-1, with a possible D match to TRBD2 (6 bases). Germline values: CDR1 MNHEY, CDR2 SVGEGT. Trimming left V 5 bases short and J 8 bases short, with 19 bases between. The CDR3 runs to 15 residues. In DNA, the CDR3 is TGTGCCAGCAGTGACCCGGGACTGGGGGTCTATGAGCAGTTCTTC. It encodes CASSDPGLGVYEQFF.